The 23 T cell receptor beta chains given below trace back to one sample, sequenced in a study of identical twins (dated by TCRdb to the mid-2010s). To prepare the library, 5' RACE was applied. For sequencing, an Illumina HiSeq 2000 was employed. In-frame beta chains were kept once TCRdb had trimmed the public reads at Q25 with fastp and called clones with MiXCR. Rows matching on CDR3 protein sequence are summarized as one entry with the most common DNA and genes. In all, the sample holds around 680,000 distinct CDR3 sequences, and less than 10% of those were seen once. Approximately 0.94% of the sample goes to the ten largest clones. The data were also submitted as part of a second study, on yellow fever vaccine responses in identical twins.

Sequenced sample: PBMCs. The source is a woman in her late teens or twenties in good health.

The rearrangement links TRBV4-2 to TRBJ1-3; D is undetermined. The CDR3 totals 15 residues. The germline V gene encodes CDR1 LGHNA and CDR2 YNFKEQ. V shed 0 bases and J shed 1 base, with 7 bases lying between them. Written as DNA, the CDR3 is TGTGCCAGCAGCCAAGATATGGGGTCTGGAAACACCATATATTTT. The encoded protein is CASSQDMGSGNTIYF.

There are many counts of this clonotype. This sequence joins TRBV4-2 and TRBJ1-6; 7 positions match TRBD1. There are 15 residues in the CDR3. CDR1 and CDR2 from the germline V gene are LGHNA and YNFKEQ. V gave up 0 bases and J gave up 7 bases; unmatched junction bases: 3. CDR3 DNA sequence: TGTGCCAGCAGCCAAGAGACAGGGAGGAATTCACCCCTCCACTTT. Amino acid sequence: CASSQETGRNSPLHF.

The rearrangement links TRBV12-3 or TRBV12-4 to TRBJ2-3; 9 bases map to TRBD1. The CDR3 is 17 amino acids. Unmatched junction bases numbered 10, after V lost 3 bases and J lost 3 bases. The CDR3 bases are TGTGCCAGCAGTTTGCCAAACCGGGACAGGGAGACAGATACGCAGTATTTT. Translating it yields CASSLPNRDRETDTQYF.

The sample holds a few counts of this clonotype. The chain carries TRBV7-2 and TRBJ2-1; 7 bases align to TRBD2. CDR1 and CDR2 (germline): SGHTA, FQGNSA. Losses at the gene ends were 5 bases for V and 2 bases for J; bases not matched to a gene: 6. The CDR3 is 15 residues long. The CDR3 region has the DNA TGTGCCAGCAGCCAAAAGCGGGACCCCTACAATGAGCAGTTCTTC. It yields the protein CASSQKRDPYNEQFF.

This CDR3 is CASTGNNEQFF. Here the CDR3 DNA reads TGTGCCAGCACGGGAAACAATGAGCAGTTCTTC. This chain uses TRBV6-5 with TRBJ2-1, with D possibly being TRBD2 (5 bases). Germline V lookup: CDR1 MNHEY, CDR2 SVGAGI. This CDR3 spans 11 amino acids. Trimming removed 7 bases from V and 5 bases from J, with 6 bases in between.

In its sample, this clonotype was seen a few times. This chain links TRBV2 with TRBJ2-7; possibly TRBD1 or TRBD2 for D (5 bases each). The V gene's germline CDR1 is SNHLY and CDR2 FYNNEI. CDR3 size: 15 residues. The V gene lost 6 bases and the J gene lost 3 bases, with 18 bases spanning the gap. CDR3 in amino acids: CASRIRLEGIYEQYF. Written as DNA, the CDR3 is TGTGCCAGCAGAATCAGGCTAGAGGGGATCTACGAGCAGTACTTC.

This clonotype was seen a few times. The rearrangement joins TRBV7-2 to TRBJ2-3, with D maybe TRBD2 (6 bases). Trimming pared 7 bases from V and 2 bases from J, leaving 10 bases between. The CDR3 spans 13 residues. Germline V CDR1 and CDR2: SGHTA, FQGNSA. The CDR3 protein is CASIWGVTDTQYF. Written as DNA, the CDR3 is TGTGCCAGCATCTGGGGGGTCACAGATACGCAGTATTTT.

This clonotype was seen more than once but under ten times. The chain carries TRBV5-1 and TRBJ2-7; 10 bases line up with TRBD1. Looked up from germline, CDR1 is SGHRS and CDR2 is YFSETQ. This CDR3 has 14 amino acids. V was clipped by 5 bases and J by 5 bases; unmatched bases: 7. CDR3 coding DNA: TGCGCCAGCAGTCGGGACAGGGGAGTTAACGAGCAGTACTTC. Amino acids: CASSRDRGVNEQYF.

This clonotype was counted a few times. The chain carries TRBV7-2 and TRBJ2-5, with 9 bases matching TRBD1. Trimming took 5 bases from V and 5 from J; bases not matched to a gene: 9. The CDR3 is made up of 15 amino acids. Germline V gene sequence: CDR1 SGHTA, CDR2 FQGNSA. CDR3 in amino acids: CASSIRDREGETQYF. The CDR3 nucleotides are TGTGCCAGCAGCATCCGGGACAGGGAAGGGGAGACCCAGTACTTC.

This clonotype has only a few counts. V is TRBV14 and J is TRBJ1-1; D unclear. The CDR3 length is 16 residues. V was shortened by 4 bases and J by 4 bases, with 19 bases between the two germline ends. The germline CDR1 and CDR2 sequences are SGHDN and FVKESK. The CDR3 region has the DNA TGTGCCAGCAGCCCCCCGGTTAGGGAAAGGATCACTGAAGCTTTCTTT. It translates to CASSPPVRERITEAFF. The full variable domain, in which reference TRBV14 and TRBJ1-1 provide the parts outside the CDR3, is EAGVTQFPSHSVIEKGQTVTLRCDPISGHDNLYWYRRVMGKEIKFLLHFVKESKQDESGMPNNRFLAERTGGTYSTLKVQPAELEDSGVYFCASSPPVRERITEAFFGQGTRLTVV.

This clonotype has more than one count but fewer than ten. V and J are TRBV7-2 and TRBJ1-2; possibly TRBD1 for D (5 bases). Germline-derived CDR1 and CDR2 are SGHTA and FQGNSA. The CDR3 loop spans 15 amino acids. V shed 5 bases and J shed 2 bases, with 15 bases lying between them. CDR3 nucleotide sequence: TGTGCCAGCAGCCCCCCGGGACTACCAAACTATGGCTACACCTTC. Amino acids: CASSPPGLPNYGYTF.

This clonotype was observed a few times. The chain is built from TRBV27 and TRBJ2-7; perhaps TRBD1 as D (5 bases). The germline CDR1 and CDR2 sequences are MNHEY and SMNVEV (reference sequence). Deletions cut 8 bases from V and 2 bases from J, with 19 bases between. The CDR3 totals 15 residues. The CDR3 reads CASRIRRGGPYEQYF. As DNA, the CDR3 is TGTGCCAGCCGCATAAGAAGGGGCGGCCCCTACGAGCAGTACTTC.

This clonotype was found many times. V usage is TRBV7-3 and J usage is TRBJ1-6; TRBD1 matches 9 bases. The length of the CDR3 is 15 residues. Trimming at V came to 5 bases and at J to 9 bases, leaving 8 bases not matched to a gene. Germline loops: CDR1 SGHTA, CDR2 FQGTGA. DNA for the CDR3: TGTGCCAGCAGCACGGGGGACAGGGTGGGTTCACCCCTCCACTTT. This sequence encodes CASSTGDRVGSPLHF. The full variable domain, completed using reference TRBV7-3 and TRBJ1-6, is GAGVSQTPSNKVTEKGKYVELRCDPISGHTALYWYRQSLGQGPEFLIYFQGTGAADDSGLPNDRFFAVRPEGSVSTLKIQRTERGDSAVYLCASSTGDRVGSPLHFGNGTRLTVT.

This clonotype has at least ten counts. This CDR3 reads CASSQYRGFGETQYF. CDR3 nucleotides: TGCGCCAGCAGCCAATACAGGGGATTTGGGGAGACCCAGTACTTC. The rearrangement links TRBV4-3 to TRBJ2-5, with TRBD1 matching 7 bases. The CDR3 runs to 15 residues. Germline lookup yields CDR1 LGHNA and CDR2 YSLEER. V was clipped by 2 bases and J by 5 bases; unmatched bases: 8.

The V gene is TRBV11-2, the J gene TRBJ1-4; TRBD1 might be the D (6 bases). Trimming cost V 3 bases and J 5 bases, with 13 bases left between them. Germline CDR1 reads SGHAT; CDR2 reads FQNNGV. The CDR3 length is 15 residues. As DNA, the CDR3 is TGTGCCAGCAGCTTCTCCGGGACAAAGAATGAAAAACTGTTTTTT. It specifies CASSFSGTKNEKLFF.

This clonotype was observed a handful of times. The CDR3: CATSRDWAGNTEAFF. The CDR3 DNA reads as TGTGCCACCAGCAGAGATTGGGCAGGGAACACTGAAGCTTTCTTT. V is TRBV15 and J is TRBJ1-1, with D unresolved. Germline-derived CDR1 and CDR2 are LNHNV and YYDKDF (reference sequence). There are 15 residues in the CDR3. Deletions cut 0 bases from V and 1 base from J, with 9 bases between. Drawing the rest from reference TRBV15 and TRBJ1-1, the complete variable domain is DAMVIQNPRYQVTQFGKPVTLSCSQTLNHNVMYWYQQKSSQAPKLLFHYYDKDFNNEADTPDNFQSRRPNTSFCFLDIRSPGLGDTAMYLCATSRDWAGNTEAFFGQGTRLTVV.

A word on this clonotype: The DNA is left out, because the CDR3 cannot be placed on it with certainty; the CDR3 is given as TCRdb lists it. The chain employs TRBV7-9 and TRBJ2-5; the DNA was not compared with TRBD1, the D call given in the table. The germline gives CDR1 SEHNR, CDR2 FQNEAQ (reference sequence). The CDR3 has 16 amino acids, counting both end residues. CDR3 sequence reads: CASSLVGTGSSRDLDF.

The chain is built from TRBV4-1 and TRBJ2-7, with TRBD1 identical over 7 bases. Trimming at V came to 2 bases and at J to 10 bases, leaving 8 bases not matched to a gene. The CDR3 contains 13 residues. Per the germline V gene, CDR1 is MGHRA and CDR2 is YSYEKL. The CDR3, as DNA: TGCGCCAGCAGCCAAAGGACCGGGACAGATCAGTACTTC. This translates into CASSQRTGTDQYF.

This clonotype was picked up many times. The chain is built from TRBV5-1 and TRBJ2-3; TRBD2 aligns across 8 bases. The CDR3 totals 15 residues. V dropped 5 bases and J dropped 3; count of bases not matched to a gene: 8. Germline CDR1 SGHRS, CDR2 YFSETQ. In nucleotides, the CDR3 is TGCGCCAGCAGGCATACTAGCGGAGCAACAGATACGCAGTATTTT. Translated, it gives CASRHTSGATDTQYF.

This clonotype has only a few counts. V usage is TRBV6-4 and J usage is TRBJ2-3, with 7 bases aligning to TRBD2. The CDR3 is 14 amino acids. The germline V gene has CDR1 MRHNA and CDR2 SNTAGT. The V gene end was trimmed by 6 bases and the J gene end by 3 bases; junction bases not matched to a gene: 6. In nucleotides, the CDR3 is TGTGCCAGCAGCCAGGGAGGGGAGACAGATACGCAGTATTTT. Its protein is CASSQGGETDTQYF.

The chain employs TRBV5-1 and TRBJ2-5, with D possibly being TRBD1 or TRBD2 (5 bases each). Germline CDR1 is SGHRS and CDR2 is YFSETQ. V gave up 0 bases and J gave up 5 bases, with 17 bases separating them. This CDR3 has 16 amino acids. The CDR3: CASSLVGTGSQETQYF. The CDR3 nucleotides are TGCGCCAGCAGCTTGGTGGGGACGGGGTCTCAGGAGACCCAGTACTTC.

This chain joins TRBV20-1 and TRBJ2-7; perhaps TRBD1 as D (6 bases). Germline V gene data show CDR1 as DFQATT and CDR2 as SNEGSKA (reference sequence). V was shortened by 8 bases and J by 0 bases, with 14 bases between the two germline ends. The length of the CDR3 is 13 residues. The CDR3 DNA reads TGCAGTAAGGTGGCGGACAGCTCCTACGAGCAGTACTTC. It is translated as CSKVADSSYEQYF.

This clonotype was counted only a few times. The chain joins TRBV6-1 to TRBJ2-7; D remains unclear. Germline CDR1 MNHNS, CDR2 SASEGT. The length of the CDR3 is 14 residues. Between the trimmed V and J ends, which lost 1 base and 2 bases, there was a span of 9 bases. CDR3 region: CASSEVIQTYEQYF. CDR3 nucleotide sequence: TGTGCCAGCAGTGAAGTTATTCAGACCTACGAGCAGTACTTC.